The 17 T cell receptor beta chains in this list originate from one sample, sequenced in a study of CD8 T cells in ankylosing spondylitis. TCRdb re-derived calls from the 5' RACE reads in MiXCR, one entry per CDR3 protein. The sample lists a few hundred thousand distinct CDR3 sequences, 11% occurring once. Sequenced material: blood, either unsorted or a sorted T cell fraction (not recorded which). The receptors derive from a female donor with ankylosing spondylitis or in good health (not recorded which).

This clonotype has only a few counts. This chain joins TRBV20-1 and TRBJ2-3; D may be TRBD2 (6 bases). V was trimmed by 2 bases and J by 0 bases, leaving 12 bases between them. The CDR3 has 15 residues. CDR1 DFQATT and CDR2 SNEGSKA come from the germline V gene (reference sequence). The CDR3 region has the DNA TGCAGTGCTAGAAATGCGGGGATAAGCACAGATACGCAGTATTTT. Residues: CSARNAGISTDTQYF.

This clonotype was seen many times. The CDR3 DNA sequence: TGCGCCAGCAGCTCGGGAGCGATGAACACTGAAGCTTTCTTT. Its translation is CASSSGAMNTEAFF. The chain joins TRBV5-1 to TRBJ1-1; D remains unclear. Germline CDR1 is SGHRS and CDR2 is YFSETQ. This CDR3 contains 14 residues. Trimming removed 3 bases from V and 0 bases from J, with 9 bases in between.

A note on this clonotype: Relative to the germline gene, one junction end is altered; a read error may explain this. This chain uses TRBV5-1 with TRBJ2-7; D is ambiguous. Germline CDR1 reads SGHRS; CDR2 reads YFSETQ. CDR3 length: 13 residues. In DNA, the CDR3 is TGCGCCAGCACCTTGGCCGAGGTCTACGAGCAGTACTTC. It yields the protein CASTLAEVYEQYF.

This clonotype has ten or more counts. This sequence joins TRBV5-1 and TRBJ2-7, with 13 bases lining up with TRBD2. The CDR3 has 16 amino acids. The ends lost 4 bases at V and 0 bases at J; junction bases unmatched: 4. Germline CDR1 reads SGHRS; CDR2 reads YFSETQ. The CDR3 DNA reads TGCGCCAGCAGCCCCGGGACTAGCGGGATCTCCTACGAGCAGTACTTC. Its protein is CASSPGTSGISYEQYF.

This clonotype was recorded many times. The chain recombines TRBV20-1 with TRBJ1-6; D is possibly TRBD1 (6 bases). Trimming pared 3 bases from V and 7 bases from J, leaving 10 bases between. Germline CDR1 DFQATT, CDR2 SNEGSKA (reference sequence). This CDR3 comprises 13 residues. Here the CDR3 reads CSARSDSNSPLHF. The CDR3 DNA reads TGCAGTGCTAGGTCGGACAGCAATTCACCCCTCCACTTT.

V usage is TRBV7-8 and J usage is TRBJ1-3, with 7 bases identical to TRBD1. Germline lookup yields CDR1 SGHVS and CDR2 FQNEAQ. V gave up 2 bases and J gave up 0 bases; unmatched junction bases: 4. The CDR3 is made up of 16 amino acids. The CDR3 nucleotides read TGTGCCAGCAGCTTACCGCAGGGGGGCTCTGGAAACACCATATATTTT. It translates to CASSLPQGGSGNTIYF.

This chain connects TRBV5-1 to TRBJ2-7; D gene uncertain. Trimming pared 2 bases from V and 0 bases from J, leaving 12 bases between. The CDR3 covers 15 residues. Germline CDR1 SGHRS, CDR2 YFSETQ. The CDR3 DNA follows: TGCGCCAGCAGCTTAGAACCCCAAAGCTCCTACGAGCAGTACTTC. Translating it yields CASSLEPQSSYEQYF.

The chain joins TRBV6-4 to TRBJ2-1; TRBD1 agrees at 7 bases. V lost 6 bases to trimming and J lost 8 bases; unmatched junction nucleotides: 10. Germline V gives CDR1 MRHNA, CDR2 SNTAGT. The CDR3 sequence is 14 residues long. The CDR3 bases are TGTGCCAGCAGCCCTTCGGCAGGGGGACATGAGCAGTTCTTC. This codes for CASSPSAGGHEQFF.

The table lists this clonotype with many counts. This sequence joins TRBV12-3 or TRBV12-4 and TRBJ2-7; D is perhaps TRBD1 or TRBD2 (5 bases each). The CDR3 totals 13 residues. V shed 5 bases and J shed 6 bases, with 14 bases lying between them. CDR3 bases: TGTGCCAGCAGTGGGGACCTAGGGCGCGAGCAGTACTTC. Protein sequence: CASSGDLGREQYF.

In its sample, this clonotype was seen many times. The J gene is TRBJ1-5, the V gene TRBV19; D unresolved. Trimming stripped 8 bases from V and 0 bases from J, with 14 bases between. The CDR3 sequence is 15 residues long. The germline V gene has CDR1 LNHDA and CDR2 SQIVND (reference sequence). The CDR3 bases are TGTGCCAGTCGAAGGTCCGGAAATAGCAATCAGCCCCAGCATTTT. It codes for CASRRSGNSNQPQHF.

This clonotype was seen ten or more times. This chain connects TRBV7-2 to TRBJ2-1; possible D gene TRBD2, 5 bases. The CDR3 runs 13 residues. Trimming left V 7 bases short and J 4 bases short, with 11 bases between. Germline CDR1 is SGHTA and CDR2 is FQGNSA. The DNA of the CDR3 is TGTGCCAGCACATCGGACTTTTACAATGAGCAGTTCTTC. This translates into CASTSDFYNEQFF.

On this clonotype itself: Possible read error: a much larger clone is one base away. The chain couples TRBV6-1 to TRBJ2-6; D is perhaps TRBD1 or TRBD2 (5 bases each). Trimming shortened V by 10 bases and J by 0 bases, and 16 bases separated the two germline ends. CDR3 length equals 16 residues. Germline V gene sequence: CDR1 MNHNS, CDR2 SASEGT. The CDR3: CAIGRGGGSGANVLTF. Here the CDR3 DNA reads TGTGCCATCGGACGGGGCGGAGGCTCTGGGGCCAACGTCCTGACTTTC.

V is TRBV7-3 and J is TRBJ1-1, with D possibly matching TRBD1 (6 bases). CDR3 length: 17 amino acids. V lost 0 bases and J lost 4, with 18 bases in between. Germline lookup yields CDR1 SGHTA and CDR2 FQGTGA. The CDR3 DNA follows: TGTGCCAGCAGCTTAACGTTTCACCCAGGGGCGAGCACTGAAGCTTTCTTT. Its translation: CASSLTFHPGASTEAFF.

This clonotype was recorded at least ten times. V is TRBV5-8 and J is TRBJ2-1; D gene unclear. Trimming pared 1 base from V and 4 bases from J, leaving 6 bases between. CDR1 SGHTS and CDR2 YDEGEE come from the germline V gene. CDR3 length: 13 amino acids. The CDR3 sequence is CASSLSIYNEQFF. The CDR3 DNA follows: TGTGCCAGCAGCTTGTCGATTTACAATGAGCAGTTCTTC.

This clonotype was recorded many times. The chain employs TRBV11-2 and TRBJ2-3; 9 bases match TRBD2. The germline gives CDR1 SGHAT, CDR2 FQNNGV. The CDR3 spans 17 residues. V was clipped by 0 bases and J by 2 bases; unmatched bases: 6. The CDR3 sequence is CASSLDWTSAYTDTQYF. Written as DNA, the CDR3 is TGTGCCAGCAGCTTAGATTGGACTAGCGCGTACACAGATACGCAGTATTTT.

The DNA for the CDR3 is TGTGCCAGCAGCTACGCTAGTGGAAACCAAGAGACCCAGTACTTC. Translated: CASSYASGNQETQYF. The rearrangement links TRBV7-8 to TRBJ2-5; unclear D gene. V was shortened by 4 bases and J by 0 bases, with 12 bases between the two germline ends. The germline V gene encodes CDR1 SGHVS and CDR2 FQNEAQ. The CDR3 runs 15 residues.

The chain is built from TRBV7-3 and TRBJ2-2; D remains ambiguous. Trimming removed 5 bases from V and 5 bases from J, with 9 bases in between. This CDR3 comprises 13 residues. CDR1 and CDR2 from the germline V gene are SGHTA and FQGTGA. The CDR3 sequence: CASSPRITGELFF. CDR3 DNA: TGTGCCAGCAGCCCCAGGATTACCGGGGAGCTGTTTTTT.